This T cell receptor (beta chain) emerged from a study of post-analysis software for immune sequencing data. The study's findings and limits: TRBV segments more frequent in patients than in controls numbered five and included TRBV5-6, TRBV5-1 and TRBV20-1.

Concerning this clonotype itself: The target antigen is unknown.

Built from TCR beta cDNA, the libraries had unique molecular identifiers in them. TCRdb used MiXCR to reprocess the PCR reads, holding one entry per CDR3 protein. The table has hundreds of thousands of distinct CDR3 sequences, more than 50% seen once. V dropped 4 bases and J dropped 0; count of bases not matched to a gene: 6. The germline V gene has CDR1 PRHDT and CDR2 FYEKMQ (reference sequence). This CDR3 has 16 residues. The chain links TRBV13 to TRBJ1-2; 9 bases agree with TRBD1. Sequencing was performed on blood. The receptor comes from a girl aged 2-10 years with multiple sclerosis. DNA of the CDR3: TGTGCCAGCAGCTGGGGACAGGGAGAAGCTAACTATGGCTACACCTTC. This gives the protein CASSWGQGEANYGYTF.